A selection of T cell receptor beta chains follows, all from one sample in a study of neurological immune-mediated disorders. Using its own MiXCR run on the 5' RACE reads, TCRdb lists one record per CDR3 protein. The sample lists about 22,000 distinct CDR3 sequences, roughly 10% occurring once. The sample taken for sequencing was PBMCs. These TCRs come from a woman between 55 and 75 years old with HTLV-1-associated myelopathy (HAM/TSP). CDR3s leave out the opening cysteine and the closing phenylalanine or tryptophan. A D gene is named only where the DNA matches it firmly.

TRBJ1-3 | TRBV20-1 | TRBD1 | SARDHGRGPNTIY
TRBJ1-2 | TRBV6-1 | NA | ASRTDMRAAGYT
TRBJ2-3 | TRBV7-8 | NA | ASSLLQGTRGDTQY
TRBJ1-2 | TRBV5-1 | NA | ASSPGRPNYGYT
TRBJ2-7 | TRBV20-1 | NA | SARDGGGYEQY
TRBJ1-1 | TRBV7-2 | NA | ASSLARFAGNTEAF
TRBJ1-2 | TRBV5-1 | NA | ASSLDGGRGYGYT
TRBJ1-5 | TRBV20-1 | NA | SARDPKGGRQPQH
TRBJ2-3 | TRBV6-6 | NA | ASSPSRISSPDTQY
TRBJ1-2 | TRBV5-1 | NA | ASSPSRAQGGFGYT
TRBJ1-4 | TRBV20-1 | NA | SANPTIHEGQSSNEKLF
TRBJ2-1 | TRBV20-1 | NA | SARLADLGDNEQF
TRBJ2-3 | TRBV5-1 | NA | ASSLVGGPISDTQY
TRBJ1-5 | TRBV4-1 | NA | ASSQVPGKGNNQPQH
TRBJ1-5 | TRBV15 | TRBD1 | ATSGDRALYSNQPQH
TRBJ2-7 | TRBV27 | TRBD1 | ASRSLEGATYEQY
TRBJ1-1 | TRBV18 | NA | ARSSLSDRDGSEAF
TRBJ2-1 | TRBV11-2 | TRBD2 | ASSRGAGGQYNEQF